The entry that follows covers one T cell receptor (beta chain) sequence. Its target is not known. Sequencing targeted expressed TCRB transcripts, as all isolated RNA had been reverse transcribed. Profiled with immunoSEQ multiplex PCR; TCRdb holds only in-frame clones, not every one. Among some 360,000 clones listed, roughly 9.8% were seen once. Unmatched junction bases numbered 13, after V lost 6 bases and J lost 5 bases. Germline V gene data show CDR1 as MNHEY and CDR2 as SMNVEV (reference sequence). The CDR3 has 16 amino acids. The sample comes from a study of beta chain features in type 1 diabetes. Study-wide context: The samples had 85 million to 130 million sorted cells examined in all.

Via the markers CD45RO/CCR7/CD25/CD127/CD95/CD27, stem cell-like memory, regulatory, central memory and naive CD4+ cells were sorted. Study findings and constraints: Whether TCRB rearrangement is influenced by HLA type was left unresolved in this analysis. Fewer insertions but more deletions were seen at VDJ junctions in type 1 diabetes patients. Significant though moderate, a shortening of TCRB CDR3s appeared in all four CD4+ subsets of Type 1 diabetes patients.

The sequence derives from a man in his thirties or forties with type 1 diabetes. The rearrangement links TRBV27 to TRBJ2-5; 9 bases map to TRBD1. The sample consisted of central memory CD4+ T cells from blood. CDR3 residues: CASRGVGDRVFETQYF. As DNA, the CDR3 is TGTGCCAGCAGGGGAGTGGGGGACAGGGTATTCGAGACCCAGTACTTC.